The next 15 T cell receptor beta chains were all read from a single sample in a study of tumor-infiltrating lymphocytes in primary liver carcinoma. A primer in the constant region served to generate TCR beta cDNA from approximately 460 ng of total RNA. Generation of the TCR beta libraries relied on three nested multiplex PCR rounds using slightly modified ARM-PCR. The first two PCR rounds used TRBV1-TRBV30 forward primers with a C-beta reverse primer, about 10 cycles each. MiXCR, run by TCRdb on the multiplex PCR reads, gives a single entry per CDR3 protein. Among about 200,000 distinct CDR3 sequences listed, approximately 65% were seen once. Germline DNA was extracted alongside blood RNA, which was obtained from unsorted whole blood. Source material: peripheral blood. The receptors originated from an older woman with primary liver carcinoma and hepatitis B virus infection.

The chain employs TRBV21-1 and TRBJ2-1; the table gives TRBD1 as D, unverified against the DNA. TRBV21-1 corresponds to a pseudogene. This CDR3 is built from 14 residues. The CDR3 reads CASSKQGQKDEQFF. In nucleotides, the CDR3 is TGTGCCAGCAGCAAACAAGGACAGAAGGATGAGCAGTTCTTC.

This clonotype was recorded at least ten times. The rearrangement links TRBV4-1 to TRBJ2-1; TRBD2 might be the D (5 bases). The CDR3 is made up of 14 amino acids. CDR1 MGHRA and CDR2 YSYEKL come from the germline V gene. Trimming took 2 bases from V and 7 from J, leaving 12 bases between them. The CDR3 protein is CASSQLPGRNEQFF. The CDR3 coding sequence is TGCGCCAGCAGCCAACTCCCTGGGAGAAATGAGCAGTTCTTC.

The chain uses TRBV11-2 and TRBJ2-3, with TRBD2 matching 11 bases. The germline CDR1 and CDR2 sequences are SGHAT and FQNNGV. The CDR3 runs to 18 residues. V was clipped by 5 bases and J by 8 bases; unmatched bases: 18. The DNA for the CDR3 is TGTGCCAGCAGCCCCAGCATAGCGGGAGGGCCTAGCACATGTACGCAGTATTTT. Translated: CASSPSIAGGPSTCTQYF.

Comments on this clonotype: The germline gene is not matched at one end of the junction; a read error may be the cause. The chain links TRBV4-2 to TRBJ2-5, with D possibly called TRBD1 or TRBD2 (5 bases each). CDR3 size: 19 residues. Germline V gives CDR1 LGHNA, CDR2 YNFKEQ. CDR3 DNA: TGTGCCAGCAACCAAGACTCCGCAATTCGGGACCCCCCGAGGGAGACCCAGTACTTC. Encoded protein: CASNQDSAIRDPPRETQYF.

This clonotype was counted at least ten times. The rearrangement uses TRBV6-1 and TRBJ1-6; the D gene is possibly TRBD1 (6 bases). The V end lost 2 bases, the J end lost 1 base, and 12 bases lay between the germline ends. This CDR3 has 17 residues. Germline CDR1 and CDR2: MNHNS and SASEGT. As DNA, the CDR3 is TGTGCCAGCAGTGAATTATCGGGGGCATCCTATAATTCACCCCTCCACTTT. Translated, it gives CASSELSGASYNSPLHF.

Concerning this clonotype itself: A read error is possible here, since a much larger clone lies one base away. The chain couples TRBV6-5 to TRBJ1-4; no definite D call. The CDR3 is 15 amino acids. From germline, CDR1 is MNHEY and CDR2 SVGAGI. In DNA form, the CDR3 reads TGTGCCAGCAGTTACTTAGCGTCAACTAAAGAAAAACTGTTTTTT. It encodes CASSYLASTKEKLFF.

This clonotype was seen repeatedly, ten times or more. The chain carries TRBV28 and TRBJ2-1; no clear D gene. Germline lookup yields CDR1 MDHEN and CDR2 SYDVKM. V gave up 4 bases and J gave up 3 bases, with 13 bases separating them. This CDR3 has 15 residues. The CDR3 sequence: CASSSVQPYYNEQFF. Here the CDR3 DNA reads TGTGCCAGCAGTTCCGTACAGCCCTACTACAATGAGCAGTTCTTC.

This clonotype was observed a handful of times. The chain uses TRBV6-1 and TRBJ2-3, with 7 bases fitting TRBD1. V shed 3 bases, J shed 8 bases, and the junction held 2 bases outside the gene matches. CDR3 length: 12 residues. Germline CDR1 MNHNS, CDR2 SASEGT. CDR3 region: CASSETGRTQYF. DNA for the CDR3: TGTGCCAGCAGTGAGACAGGGCGTACGCAGTATTTT.

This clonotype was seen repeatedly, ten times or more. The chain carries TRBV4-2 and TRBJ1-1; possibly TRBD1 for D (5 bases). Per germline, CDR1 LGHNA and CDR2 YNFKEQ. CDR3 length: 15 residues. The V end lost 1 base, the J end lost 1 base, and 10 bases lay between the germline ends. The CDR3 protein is CASSQGQGGNTEAFF. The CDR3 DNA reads TGTGCCAGCAGCCAAGGGCAGGGAGGGAACACTGAAGCTTTCTTT.

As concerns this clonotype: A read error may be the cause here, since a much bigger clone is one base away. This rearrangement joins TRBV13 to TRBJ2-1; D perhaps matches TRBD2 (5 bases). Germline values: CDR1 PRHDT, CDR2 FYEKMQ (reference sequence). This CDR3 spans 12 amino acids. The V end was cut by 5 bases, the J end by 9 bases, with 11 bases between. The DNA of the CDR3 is TGTGCCAGCAGCGGCACTCGGGGTGAGCAGTTCTTC. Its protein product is CASSGTRGEQFF.

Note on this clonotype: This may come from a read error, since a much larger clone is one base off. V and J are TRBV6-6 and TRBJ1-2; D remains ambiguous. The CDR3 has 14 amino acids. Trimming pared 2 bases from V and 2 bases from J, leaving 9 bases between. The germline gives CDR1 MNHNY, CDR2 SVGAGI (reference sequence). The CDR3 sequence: CASSYGVGNYGYTF. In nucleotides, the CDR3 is TGTGCCAGCAGTTACGGTGTTGGGAACTATGGCTACACCTTC.

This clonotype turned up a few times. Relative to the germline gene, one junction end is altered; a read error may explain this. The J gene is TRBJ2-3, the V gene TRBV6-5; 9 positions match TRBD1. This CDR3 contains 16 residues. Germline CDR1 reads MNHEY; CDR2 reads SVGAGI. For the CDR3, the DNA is TGTGCCGGCAGTTACGGGACAGGGACTAGCACAGATACGCAGTATTTT. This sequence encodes CAGSYGTGTSTDTQYF.

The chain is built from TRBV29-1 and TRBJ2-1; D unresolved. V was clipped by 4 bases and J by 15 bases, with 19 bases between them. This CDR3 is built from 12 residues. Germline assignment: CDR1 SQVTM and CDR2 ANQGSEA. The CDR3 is CSVVIADLQWFF. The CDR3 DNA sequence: TGCAGCGTTGTAATAGCAGACCTACAGTGGTTCTTC.

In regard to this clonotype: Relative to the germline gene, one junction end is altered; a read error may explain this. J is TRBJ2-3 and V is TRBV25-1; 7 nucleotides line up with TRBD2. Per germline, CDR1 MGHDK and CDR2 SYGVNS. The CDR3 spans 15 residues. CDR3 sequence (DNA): TGTGCCAGCAGTGAAGGGGGAGGGTTCCCAGATACGCGGTATTTT. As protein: CASSEGGGFPDTRYF.

The CDR3 bases are TGTGCCAGCAGTTCTCAGCGCAACTCCTACAATGAGCAGTTCTTC. Translating gives CASSSQRNSYNEQFF. The J gene is TRBJ2-1, the V gene TRBV6-2 or TRBV6-3; D is unresolved. Trimming removed 4 bases from V and 0 bases from J, with 10 bases in between. This CDR3 contains 15 residues. Germline V gives CDR1 MNHEY, CDR2 SVGEGT.